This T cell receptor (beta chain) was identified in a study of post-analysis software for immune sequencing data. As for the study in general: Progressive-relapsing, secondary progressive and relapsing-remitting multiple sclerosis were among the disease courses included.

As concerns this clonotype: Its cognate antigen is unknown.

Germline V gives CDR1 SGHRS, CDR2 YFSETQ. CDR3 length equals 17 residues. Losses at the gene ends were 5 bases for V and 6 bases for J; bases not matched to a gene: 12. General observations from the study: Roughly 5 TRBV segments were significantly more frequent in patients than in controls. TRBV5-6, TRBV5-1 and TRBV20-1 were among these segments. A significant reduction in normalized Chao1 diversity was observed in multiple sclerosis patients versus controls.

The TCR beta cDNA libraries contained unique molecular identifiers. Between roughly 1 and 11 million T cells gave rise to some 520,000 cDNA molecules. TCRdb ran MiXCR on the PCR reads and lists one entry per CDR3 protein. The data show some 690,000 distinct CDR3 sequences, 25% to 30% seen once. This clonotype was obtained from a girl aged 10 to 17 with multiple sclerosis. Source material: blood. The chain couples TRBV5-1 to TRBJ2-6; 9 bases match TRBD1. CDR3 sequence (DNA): TGCGCCAGCAGGCCGGAACCATTACAGGGGGCGGCCAACGTCCTGACTTTC. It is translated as CASRPEPLQGAANVLTF. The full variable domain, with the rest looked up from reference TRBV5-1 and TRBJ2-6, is KAGVTQTPRYLIKTRGQQVTLSCSPISGHRSVSWYQQTPGQGLQFLFEYFSETQRNKGNFPGRFSGRQFSNSRSEMNVSTLELGDSALYLCASRPEPLQGAANVLTFGAGSRLTVL.